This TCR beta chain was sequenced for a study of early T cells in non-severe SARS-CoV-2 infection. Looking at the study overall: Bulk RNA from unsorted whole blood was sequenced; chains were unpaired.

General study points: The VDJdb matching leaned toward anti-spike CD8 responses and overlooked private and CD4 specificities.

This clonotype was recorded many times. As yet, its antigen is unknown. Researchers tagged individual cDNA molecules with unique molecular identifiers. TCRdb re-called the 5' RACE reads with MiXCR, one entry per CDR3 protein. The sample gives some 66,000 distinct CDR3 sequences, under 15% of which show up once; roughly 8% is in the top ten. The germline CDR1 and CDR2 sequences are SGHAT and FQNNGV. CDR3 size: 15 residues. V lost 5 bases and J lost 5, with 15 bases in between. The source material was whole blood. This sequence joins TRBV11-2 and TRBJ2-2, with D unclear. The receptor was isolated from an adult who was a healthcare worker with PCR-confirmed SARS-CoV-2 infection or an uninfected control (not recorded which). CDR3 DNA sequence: TGTGCCAGCAGCGTCACTCTAATGACGACCGGGGAGCTGTTTTTT. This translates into CASSVTLMTTGELFF. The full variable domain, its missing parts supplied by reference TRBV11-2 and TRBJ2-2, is EAGVAQSPRYKIIEKRQSVAFWCNPISGHATLYWYQQILGQGPKLLIQFQNNGVVDDSQLPKDRFSAERLKGVDSTLKIQPAKLEDSAVYLCASSVTLMTTGELFFGEGSRLTVL.